The next 16 T cell receptor beta chains were all read from a single sample in a study of kidney transplant recipient with SARS-CoV-2 infection. Using its own MiXCR run on the reads, TCRdb lists one record per CDR3 protein. The top ten hold nearly 7.5% of the sample, which has roughly 230,000 distinct CDR3 sequences, under 30% seen once. Sequenced material: a blood sample, taken at baseline and on approximately day 120 from a kidney transplant recipient. Receptor source: a young adult male patient who had COVID-19 and was a kidney transplant recipient. Some T cells may have originated in the graft donor.

This clonotype has a count of ten or more. The J gene is TRBJ2-4, the V gene TRBV30; 9 nucleotides align to TRBD1. The length of the CDR3 is 15 residues. In germline, CDR1 is GTSNPN, CDR2 SVGIG (reference sequence). V lost 2 bases, J lost 0 bases, and 2 bases stayed unmatched. The CDR3 nucleotides are TGTGCCTGGAGTAACAGGGGGCTAGCCAAAAACATTCAGTACTTC. Amino acid sequence: CAWSNRGLAKNIQYF.

A note on this clonotype: Given a much more abundant clone one base away, this may be a read error. The CDR3 loop is CASSAAKRSRRTYGYTF. CDR3 nucleotides: TGCGCCAGCAGTGCTGCGAAAAGATCGCGAAGGACCTATGGCTACACCTTC. The chain is built from TRBV10-1 and TRBJ1-2; D uncertain. This CDR3 has 17 residues. Trimming stripped 4 bases from V and 4 bases from J, with 22 bases between. Germline CDR1 and CDR2: WNHNN and SYGVQD (reference sequence).

This clonotype came up many times. The chain combines TRBV5-1 with TRBJ2-7; D gene uncertain. Trimming left V 0 bases short and J 5 bases short, with 9 bases between. Germline V gives CDR1 SGHRS, CDR2 YFSETQ. CDR3 size: 13 residues. For the CDR3, the DNA is TGCGCCAGCAGCTTGGGCCCCAAGGACGAGCAGTACTTC. Its protein product is CASSLGPKDEQYF.

This clonotype showed up many times. The limits of the CDR3 on the DNA are not certain, so only TCRdb's listed CDR3 is given. This chain joins TRBV7-5 and TRBJ1-2. TRBV7-5 corresponds to a pseudogene. Counting both end residues, the CDR3 totals 19 amino acids. CDR3 sequence: CISVPESSTEVGKTYGYTF.

This clonotype was observed a handful of times. The gene calls are TRBV4-2 and TRBJ2-5; TRBD2 agrees at 13 bases. Germline trimming cut 1 base from V and 5 bases from J; bases unmatched to any gene: 7. The CDR3 runs 17 residues. In germline, CDR1 is LGHNA, CDR2 YNFKEQ. The CDR3 region has the DNA TGTGCCAGCAGCCAAGCGACTAGCGGGAGGTTTGATGAGACCCAGTACTTC. Residues: CASSQATSGRFDETQYF.

This clonotype was recorded many times. The chain uses TRBV9 and TRBJ1-4; D is perhaps TRBD1 (6 bases). This CDR3 comprises 15 residues. Trimming removed 1 base from V and 4 bases from J, with 11 bases in between. Germline V CDR1 and CDR2: SGDLS, YYNGEE. CDR3 DNA sequence: TGTGCCAGCAGCGTAACAGGGATTGGTAATGAAAAACTGTTTTTT. Translating it yields CASSVTGIGNEKLFF.

This clonotype was seen at least ten times. The chain joins TRBV11-2 to TRBJ2-6; D is unclear. The CDR3 totals 17 residues. V lost 2 bases and J lost 0, with 11 bases in between. The germline V gene has CDR1 SGHAT and CDR2 FQNNGV. CDR3 nucleotides: TGTGCCAGCAGCTTATGGGCTGAACTCTCTGGGGCCAACGTCCTGACTTTC. It is translated as CASSLWAELSGANVLTF.

The chain joins TRBV6-4 to TRBJ1-2; 9 positions agree with TRBD1. The CDR3 has 16 amino acids. J lost 7 bases, V lost 7 bases, and 16 bases had no gene match. Germline CDR1 is MRHNA and CDR2 is SNTAGT. The CDR3 reads CASTQTAGQGFSGYTF. CDR3 nucleotide sequence: TGTGCCAGCACCCAAACCGCGGGACAGGGTTTCTCTGGCTACACCTTC.

With respect to this clonotype: A much larger clone sits a single nucleotide away, making a read error possible. The chain combines TRBV4-1 with TRBJ2-7; D not resolved. The CDR3 spans 13 residues. CDR1 is MGHRA, CDR2 YSYEKL, per germline. The DNA for the CDR3 is TGCGCCAGCGGCCAAGATCCCTCCGGGGAGCAGTACTTC. It is translated as CASGQDPSGEQYF.

Remarks on this clonotype: Given a much more abundant clone one base away, this may be a read error. This chain links TRBV6-5 with TRBJ1-2; no reliable D call. Germline V CDR1 and CDR2: MNHEY, SVGAGI. The CDR3 loop spans 17 amino acids. The CDR3 loop reads CASSYSYGPDGSTGHTF. CDR3 sequence (DNA): TGTGCCAGCAGTTACTCTTATGGTCCGGATGGCTCCACTGGCCACACCTTC.

This clonotype was counted ten times or more. The chain has TRBV5-1 and TRBJ1-4, with a tentative D call TRBD1 (6 bases). Germline V gives CDR1 SGHRS, CDR2 YFSETQ. This CDR3 comprises 16 residues. Deletions cut 4 bases from V and 0 bases from J, with 13 bases between. The CDR3 region is CASSKGGAATNEKLFF. CDR3 DNA sequence: TGCGCCAGCAGCAAAGGGGGGGCCGCAACTAATGAAAAACTGTTTTTT.

This clonotype appeared many times. This sequence joins TRBV7-8 and TRBJ1-3, with TRBD1 identical over 8 bases. CDR1 and CDR2 (germline): SGHVS, FQNEAQ. This CDR3 spans 14 amino acids. V dropped 6 bases and J dropped 5; count of bases not matched to a gene: 6. CDR3 protein: CASRDGTGRNTIYF. The CDR3 region has the DNA TGTGCCAGCAGAGACGGGACAGGTAGAAACACCATATATTTT.

This clonotype was recorded at least ten times. V usage is TRBV8-2 and J usage is TRBJ2-6. TRBV8-2 is tagged as a pseudogene. The CDR3 sequence is 17 residues long. The CDR3 reads CGTFSRITQSRANVLTF. The CDR3 coding sequence is TGTGGCACATTTAGCAGGATAACACAAAGTCGGGCCAACGTCCTGACTTTC.

This clonotype was recorded at least ten times. This sequence joins TRBV7-7 and TRBJ2-6; D gene unclear. This CDR3 comprises 19 residues. Looked up from germline, CDR1 is SSHAT and CDR2 is FNYEAQ (reference sequence). Between the trimmed V and J ends, which lost 5 bases and 5 bases, there was a span of 25 bases. CDR3 sequence reads: CASSIGSKCHKSRANVLTF. In DNA, the CDR3 is TGTGCCAGCAGCATAGGTTCTAAGTGCCACAAAAGTCGGGCCAACGTCCTGACTTTC.

This clonotype was seen many times. The chain is built from TRBV19 and TRBJ1-2; D is undetermined. V lost 5 bases, J lost 4 bases, and 23 bases lay in between. This CDR3 is built from 17 residues. Germline V CDR1 and CDR2: LNHDA, SQIVND (reference sequence). This CDR3 reads CASSHAPTNRKTYGYTF. The DNA for the CDR3 is TGTGCCAGTAGTCATGCCCCGACAAATCGAAAGACCTATGGCTACACCTTC.

The chain links TRBV13 to TRBJ2-1; tentatively, D is TRBD2 (6 bases). The V end was cut by 5 bases, the J end by 5 bases, with 13 bases between. The CDR3 has 14 amino acids. Germline CDR1 PRHDT, CDR2 FYEKMQ (reference sequence). The chain's CDR3 is CASSRRAQDNEQFF. In DNA, the CDR3 is TGTGCCAGCAGCCGGAGGGCCCAGGACAATGAGCAGTTCTTC. The whole variable domain, remainder taken from reference TRBV13 and TRBJ2-1, is AAGVIQSPRHLIKEKRETATLKCYPIPRHDTVYWYQQGPGQDPQFLISFYEKMQSDKGSIPDRFSAQQFSDYHSELNMSSLELGDSALYFCASSRRAQDNEQFFGPGTRLTVL.